The 6 T cell receptor beta chains below come from one sample, sequenced in a study of blood T cell repertoires in COVID-19. TCRdb's copy holds only in-frame clones and misses some; the assay was immunoSEQ multiplex PCR. This sample has 110,000 or so clones, with about 83% found just once. Sequencing was performed on peripheral blood. The receptors were sampled from a man between 65 and 79 years old with acute or convalescent COVID-19.

The chain has TRBV4-3 and TRBJ2-1; D is perhaps TRBD2 (5 bases). Trimming took off 1 base at V and 5 bases at J, with 9 bases between the two ends. This CDR3 has 14 residues. Germline CDR1 reads LGHNA; CDR2 reads YSLEER. The CDR3 spells CASSQVTRNNEQFF. As DNA, the CDR3 is TGCGCCAGCAGCCAAGTAACTAGGAACAATGAGCAGTTCTTC.

This clone is a singleton in its sample. The gene calls are TRBV5-1 and TRBJ1-4, with a possible D match to TRBD1 (5 bases). The CDR3 is 16 residues long. V shed 1 base and J shed 8 bases, with 18 bases lying between them. The germline V gene has CDR1 SGHRS and CDR2 YFSETQ. The CDR3 protein is CASSLRVAGSGEKLFF. CDR3 bases: TGCGCCAGCAGCTTGAGGGTCGCAGGGTCAGGGGAAAAACTGTTTTTT.

The V gene is TRBV9, the J gene TRBJ2-3, with 15 bases aligning to TRBD2. Trimming took 4 bases from V and 2 from J; bases not matched to a gene: 8. Germline V gene data show CDR1 as SGDLS and CDR2 as YYNGEE. CDR3 size: 18 residues. CDR3 region: CASSPGTSGGLNTDTQYF. CDR3 sequence (DNA): TGTGCCAGCAGCCCCGGGACTAGCGGGGGGCTAAACACAGATACGCAGTATTTT.

This chain links TRBV7-9 with TRBJ1-4, with 8 positions matching TRBD1. Unmatched junction bases numbered 3, after V lost 1 base and J lost 8 bases. The germline V gene has CDR1 SEHNR and CDR2 FQNEAQ (reference sequence). The CDR3 totals 14 residues. The CDR3 bases are TGTGCCAGCAGCTTAGGGACAGGGCAAGAAAAACTGTTTTTT. This encodes CASSLGTGQEKLFF.

The chain uses TRBV15 and TRBJ2-7, with 13 bases that match TRBD2. Germline-derived CDR1 and CDR2 are LNHNV and YYDKDF (reference sequence). V was clipped by 1 base and J by 2 bases; unmatched bases: 2. CDR3 length equals 16 residues. CDR3 loop: CATSRAGLAGAYEQYF. DNA of the CDR3: TGTGCCACCAGCAGAGCTGGACTAGCGGGAGCCTACGAGCAGTACTTC.

The rearrangement joins TRBV5-4 to TRBJ2-1; the match to TRBD2 covers 12 bases. Per the germline V gene, CDR1 is SGHNT and CDR2 is YYREEE (reference sequence). The CDR3 extends over 19 amino acids. Trimming cost V 4 bases and J 4 bases; bases outside gene matches: 15. Here the CDR3 reads CASSLGLAGPYGLYNEQFF. The CDR3 DNA reads TGTGCCAGCAGCCTCGGACTAGCGGGGCCCTACGGCCTTTACAATGAGCAGTTCTTC.